Below, one T cell receptor (beta chain) is given with its context. Its matching antigen is unknown. Both 60 Vbeta primers and 13 Jbeta primers went into the PCR. The method was immunoSEQ multiplex PCR; TCRdb's version includes in-frame clones alone and lacks a portion of them. The table includes roughly 200,000 clones, about nine tenths detected once. This entry belongs to a study of cytomegalovirus exposure and HLA in healthy donors. Study-level information: The Caucasian-associated ancestry cluster held around four fifths of roughly 370 genotyped donors. Notes on the study in general: Under in vitro conditions, a few CMV-associated chains were confirmed as specific for CMV antigens.

The sample comprised PBMCs. The source of this sequence is a man aged 25-45 years in good health and CMV-seronegative.

The CDR3 protein is CASSLNSRYGYTF. In DNA, the CDR3 is TGTGCCAGCAGCTTAAACAGCCGCTATGGCTACACCTTC. The chain carries TRBV7-9 and TRBJ1-2; D ambiguous. The CDR3 loop spans 13 amino acids. V lost 2 bases, J lost 4 bases, and 8 bases lay in between. CDR1 and CDR2 from the germline V gene are SEHNR and FQNEAQ (reference sequence). Full variable domain (rest looked up from reference TRBV7-9 and TRBJ1-2): DTGVSQNPRHKITKRGQNVTFRCDPISEHNRLYWYRQTLGQGPEFLTYFQNEAQLEKSRLLSDRFSAERPKGSFSTLEIQRTEQGDSAMYLCASSLNSRYGYTFGSGTRLTVV.